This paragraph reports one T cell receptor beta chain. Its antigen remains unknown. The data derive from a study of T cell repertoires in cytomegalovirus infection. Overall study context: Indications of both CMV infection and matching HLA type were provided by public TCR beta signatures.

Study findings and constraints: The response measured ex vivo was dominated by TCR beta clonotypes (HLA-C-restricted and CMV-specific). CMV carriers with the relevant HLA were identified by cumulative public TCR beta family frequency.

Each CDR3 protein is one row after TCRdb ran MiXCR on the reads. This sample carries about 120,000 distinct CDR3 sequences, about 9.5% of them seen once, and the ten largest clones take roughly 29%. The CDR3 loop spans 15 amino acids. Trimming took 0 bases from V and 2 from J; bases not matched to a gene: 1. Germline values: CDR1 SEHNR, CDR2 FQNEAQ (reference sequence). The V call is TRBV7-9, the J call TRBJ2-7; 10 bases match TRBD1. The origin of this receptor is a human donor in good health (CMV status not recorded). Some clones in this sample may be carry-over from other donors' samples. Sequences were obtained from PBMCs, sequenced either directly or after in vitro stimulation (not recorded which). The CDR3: CASSLATGGPYEQYF. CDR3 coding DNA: TGTGCCAGCAGCTTAGCGACAGGGGGCCCCTACGAGCAGTACTTC.